This T cell receptor beta chain emerged from a study of CD8+ T cells in alopecia areata. Study in general: C3H/HeJ donors with spontaneous alopecia, about 6-13 months old, supplied skin grafts to approximately 7-11-week-old female C3H/HeJ mice.

Cells pooled from cutaneous lymph nodes were sorted on CD4, CD8alpha, NKG2D, NKG2ACE and other markers. Notes on this clone: The antigen is unknown. The listed genes are named as in mouse.

Findings and caveats of the study: Normal scalp showed lower clonality than lesional scalp, especially alopecia totalis/universalis.

The sequencing template was cDNA reverse transcribed from extracted RNA. Profiling relied on immunoSEQ multiplex PCR, and the TCRdb table lists in-frame clones only, not all of them. The sample contains 290,000 or so clones, none occurring once; about 1.1% lies in the top ten. The sequenced sample was CD4+ T cells sorted from a lymph node. The clonotype comes from a C3H/HeJ mouse with alopecia areata. Strain haplotype at MHC: H2-k.

CDR3 bases read: TGTGCTAGCAGTGCCCGGGACTGGGGGACTCCTAGTGCAGAA. It encodes CASSARDWGTPSAE. The full CDR3 protein reads CASSARDWGTPSAETLYF. The rearrangement uses TRBV17 and TRBJ2-3; 11 nucleotides line up with TRBD2. The sequence runs out 4 residues before the end of the CDR3; the remainder is reconstructed from the germline J gene. The germline CDR1 and CDR2 sequences are MNHDT and YYDKIL. The CDR3 extends over 18 amino acids. V shed 5 bases and J 0 bases; nucleotides not matched to a gene: 10.